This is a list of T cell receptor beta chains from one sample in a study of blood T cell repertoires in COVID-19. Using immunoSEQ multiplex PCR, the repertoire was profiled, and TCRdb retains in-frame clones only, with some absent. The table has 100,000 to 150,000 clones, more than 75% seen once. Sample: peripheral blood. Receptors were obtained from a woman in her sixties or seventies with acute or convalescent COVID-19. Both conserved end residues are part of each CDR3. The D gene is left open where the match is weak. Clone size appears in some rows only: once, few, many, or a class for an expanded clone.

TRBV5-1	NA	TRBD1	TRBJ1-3	TGCGCCAGCAGCCCTGGACAGGGGGCTGGAAACACCATATATTTT	CASSPGQGAGNTIYF
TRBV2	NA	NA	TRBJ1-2	TGTGCCAGCAGTGCCGGAAGGGGGAACTATGGCTACACCTTC	CASSAGRGNYGYTF
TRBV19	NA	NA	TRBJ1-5	TGTGCCAGCCACCAGGACAGAAATCAGCCCCAGCATTTT	CASHQDRNQPQHF
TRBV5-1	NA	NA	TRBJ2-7	TGCGCCAGCCATCATCCAAAGGGGTACGAGCAGTACTTC	CASHHPKGYEQYF
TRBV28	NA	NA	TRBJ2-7	TGTGCCAGCAGTTTGGGCAAATTATGGGAGCAGTACTTC	CASSLGKLWEQYF
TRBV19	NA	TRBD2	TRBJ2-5	TGTGCCAGTAGTATTGGTAGCGGGAGTGTTGAGACCCAGTACTTC	CASSIGSGSVETQYF
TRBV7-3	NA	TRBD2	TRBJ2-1	TGTGCCAGCAGCCAAACGGGAGGTGAGCAGTTCTTC	CASSQTGGEQFF
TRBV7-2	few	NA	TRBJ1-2	TGTGCCAGCAGTCGAGGAGACAGGCCCGCAGGCGGCTACACCTTC	CASSRGDRPAGGYTF
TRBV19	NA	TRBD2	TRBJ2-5	TGTGCCAGTAGCACTATCCTAGCGGGCGAGCAAGAGACCCAGTACTTC	CASSTILAGEQETQYF
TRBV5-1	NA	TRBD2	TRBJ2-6	TGCGCCAGCAGCTTGGAGGGGAGGGCTGGGGCCAACGTCCTGACTTTC	CASSLEGRAGANVLTF
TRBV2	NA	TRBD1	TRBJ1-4	TGTGCCAGCAGGAACCGACAGGGAGGCGAAAAACTGTTTTTT	CASRNRQGGEKLFF
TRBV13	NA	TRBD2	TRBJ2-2	TGTGCCAGCAGCTCCGGACTAGCGGGGAACACCGGGGAGCTGTTTTTT	CASSSGLAGNTGELFF
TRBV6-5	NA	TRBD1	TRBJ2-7	TGTGCCAGCAGACCTGGGACAGGGACGTACGAGCAGTACTTC	CASRPGTGTYEQYF
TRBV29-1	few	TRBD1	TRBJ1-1	TGCAGCGTTGACCAAGGGACAGGCACTGAAGCTTTCTTT	CSVDQGTGTEAFF
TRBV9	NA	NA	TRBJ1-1	TGTGCCAGCAGCCCTCACCCCGAGACAGTGAACACTGAAGCTTTCTTT	CASSPHPETVNTEAFF
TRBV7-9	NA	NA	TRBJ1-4	TGTGCCAGCAGCCCTCAGAGGGCAGGCGAAAAACTGTTTTTT	CASSPQRAGEKLFF
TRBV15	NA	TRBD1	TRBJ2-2	TGTGCCACCGTGGAACCCACGACAGGGGGGCCCGGGGAGCTGTTTTTT	CATVEPTTGGPGELFF
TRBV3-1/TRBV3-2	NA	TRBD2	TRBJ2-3	TGTGCCAGCAGCCGAGTGGGGACTACCCTATCAGGGACAGATACGCAGTATTTT	CASSRVGTTLSGTDTQYF
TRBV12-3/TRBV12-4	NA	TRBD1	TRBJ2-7	TGTGCCAGCTCAAGGCCAGGGGGATACGAGCAGTACTTC	CASSRPGGYEQYF
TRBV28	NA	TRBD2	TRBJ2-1	TGTGCCAGCAGTTCCTCGCGGGAGGACTACAATGAGCAGTTCTTC	CASSSSREDYNEQFF
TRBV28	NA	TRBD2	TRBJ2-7	TGTGCCAGCAGTTTACCTAGCGGGGCCTACGAGCAGTACTTC	CASSLPSGAYEQYF